The clone carrying this TCR beta chain was counted ten times or more. Its antigen is still unknown. This CDR3 is 15 amino acids long. V dropped 4 bases and J dropped 3; count of bases not matched to a gene: 9. Germline assignment: CDR1 LGHDT and CDR2 YNNKEL (reference sequence). The sample is drawn from a study of neurological immune-mediated disorders. Study-wide points: Healthy controls had more TCR clonal expansion than multiple sclerosis, which showed the least, whereas HTLV-1-associated myelopathy showed the most.

With 10-nucleotide random UMIs included, cDNA was synthesized by 5'RACE. Via MiXCR, TCRdb re-called the 5' RACE reads, giving one row per CDR3 protein. This table has roughly 29,000 distinct CDR3 sequences, under 25% appearing once. Material for sequencing was CD4+ T cells from blood. The sequence derives from a man in his forties or fifties with HTLV-1-associated myelopathy (HAM/TSP). The genes are TRBV3-1 and TRBJ2-7; 7 nucleotides line up with TRBD1. The CDR3 bases are TGTGCCAGCAGCCGACAAGGGGGCGGTGGCTACGAGCAGTACTTC. It is translated as CASSRQGGGGYEQYF.